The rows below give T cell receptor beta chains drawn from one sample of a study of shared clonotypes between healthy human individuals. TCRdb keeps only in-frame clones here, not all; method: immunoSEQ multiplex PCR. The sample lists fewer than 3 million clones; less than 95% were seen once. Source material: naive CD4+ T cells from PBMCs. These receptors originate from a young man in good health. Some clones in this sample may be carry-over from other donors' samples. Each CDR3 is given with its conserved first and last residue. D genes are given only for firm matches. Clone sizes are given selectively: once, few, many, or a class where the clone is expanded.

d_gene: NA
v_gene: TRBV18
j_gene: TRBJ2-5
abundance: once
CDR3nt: TGTGCCAGCTCACCACCCACTGTAAAAGAGACCCAGTACTTC
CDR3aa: CASSPPTVKETQYF

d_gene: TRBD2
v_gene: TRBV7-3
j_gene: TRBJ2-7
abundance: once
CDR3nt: TGTGCCAGCAGCTCGTGGGTAGCGGGAGATACCTACGAGCAGTACTTC
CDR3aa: CASSSWVAGDTYEQYF

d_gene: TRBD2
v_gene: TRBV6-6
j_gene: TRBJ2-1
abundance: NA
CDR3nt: TGTGCCAGCAGTTACGGGTCTGGGGCTAGCGGCAATGAGCAGTTCTTC
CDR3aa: CASSYGSGASGNEQFF

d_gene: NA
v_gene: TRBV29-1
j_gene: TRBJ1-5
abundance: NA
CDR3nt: TGCAGCGTTTTAGGGCAGCACAATCAGCCCCAGCATTTT
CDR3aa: CSVLGQHNQPQHF

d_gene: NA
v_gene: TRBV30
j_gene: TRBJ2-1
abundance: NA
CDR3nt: TGTGCCTGGAGTGTATACCCCGGGGGCGGGTTATACAATGAGCAGTTCTTC
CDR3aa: CAWSVYPGGGLYNEQFF

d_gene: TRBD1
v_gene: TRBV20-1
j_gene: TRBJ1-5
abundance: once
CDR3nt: TGCAGTACAGGGACAGGACAGCCCCAGCATTTT
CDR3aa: CSTGTGQPQHF

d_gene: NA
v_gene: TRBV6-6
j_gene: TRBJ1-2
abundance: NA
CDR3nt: TGTGCCAGCAGTTACGGCACAGAATATGGCTACACCTTC
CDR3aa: CASSYGTEYGYTF

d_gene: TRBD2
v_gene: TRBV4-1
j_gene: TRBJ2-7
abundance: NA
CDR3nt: TGCGCCAGCAGCCAAGGGGGACTAGCGGACTTTTCCTACGAGCAGTACTTC
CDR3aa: CASSQGGLADFSYEQYF

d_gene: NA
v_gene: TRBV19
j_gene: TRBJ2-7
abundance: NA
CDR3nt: TGTGCCAGTAGTATCCCGGGCACACGGGGATACCAGCAGTACTTC
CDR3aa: CASSIPGTRGYQQYF

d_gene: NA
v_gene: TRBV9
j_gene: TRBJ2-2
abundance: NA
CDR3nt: TGTGCCAGCAGCCCCAGAACCGGGGAGCTGTTTTTT
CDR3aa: CASSPRTGELFF

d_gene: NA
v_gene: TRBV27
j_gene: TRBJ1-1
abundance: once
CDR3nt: TGTGCCAGCAGTTTCCCTGGGGGGGGCACTGAAGCTTTCTTT
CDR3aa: CASSFPGGGTEAFF

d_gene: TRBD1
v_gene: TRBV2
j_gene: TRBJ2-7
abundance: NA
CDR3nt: TGTGCCAGCAAAGGACAGGGGAGTAACGAGCAGTACTTC
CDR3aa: CASKGQGSNEQYF

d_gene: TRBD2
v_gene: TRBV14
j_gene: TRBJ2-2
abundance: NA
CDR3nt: TGTGCCAGCAGCCCCTGGGGTAGACTAGCACTCAACACCGGGGAGCTGTTTTTT
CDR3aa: CASSPWGRLALNTGELFF

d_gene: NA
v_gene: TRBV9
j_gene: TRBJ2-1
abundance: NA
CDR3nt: TGTGCCAGCAGCCGGGACGGAGCCTACAATGAGCAGTTCTTC
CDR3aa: CASSRDGAYNEQFF

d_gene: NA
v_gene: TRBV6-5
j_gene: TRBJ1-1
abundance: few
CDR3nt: TGTGCCAGCAGTTATGGCGACAGCACTGAAGCTTTCTTT
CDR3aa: CASSYGDSTEAFF

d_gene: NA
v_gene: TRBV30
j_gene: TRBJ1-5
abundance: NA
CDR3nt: TGTGCCTGGAGTAGGGGAGGGGGGGCTCAGCCCCAGCATTTT
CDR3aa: CAWSRGGGAQPQHF

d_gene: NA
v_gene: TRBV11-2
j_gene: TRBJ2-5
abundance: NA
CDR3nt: TGTGCCAGCAGCTCCAGGGGTGAGACCCAGTACTTC
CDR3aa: CASSSRGETQYF

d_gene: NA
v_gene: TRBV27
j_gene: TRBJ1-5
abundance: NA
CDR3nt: TGTGCCAGCAGTTTAGAATTACAGGGATGCAATCAGCCCCAGCATTTT
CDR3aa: CASSLELQGCNQPQHF

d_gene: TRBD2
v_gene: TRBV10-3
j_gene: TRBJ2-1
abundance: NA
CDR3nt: TGTGCCATCAGTGAGACTAGCGGCTACAATGAGCAGTTCTTC
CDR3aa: CAISETSGYNEQFF

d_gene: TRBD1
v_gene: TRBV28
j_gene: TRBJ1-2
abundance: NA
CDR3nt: TGTGCCAGCAGTTTCCCCGACAGGGACCCCTGGGGTGGCTACACCTTC
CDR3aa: CASSFPDRDPWGGYTF

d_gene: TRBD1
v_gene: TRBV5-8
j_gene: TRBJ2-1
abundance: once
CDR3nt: TGTGCCAGCAGCTTGGGGACAGGGCTAAATTTCAATGAGCAGTTCTTC
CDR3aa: CASSLGTGLNFNEQFF

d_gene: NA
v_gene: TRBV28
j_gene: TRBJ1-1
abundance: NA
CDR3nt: TGTGCCAGCAGCCTGGACAGATACACTGAAGCTTTCTTT
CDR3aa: CASSLDRYTEAFF

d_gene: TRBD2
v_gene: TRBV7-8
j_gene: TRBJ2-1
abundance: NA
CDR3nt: TGTGCCAGCAGCCCAACCACGGCGGGAGGGCACCATGAGCAGTTCTTC
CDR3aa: CASSPTTAGGHHEQFF

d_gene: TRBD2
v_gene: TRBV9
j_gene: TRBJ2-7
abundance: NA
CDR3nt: TGTGCCAGCAGTGTGGGGCTAGCGGGAGGTGCTTACGAGCAGTACTTC
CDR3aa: CASSVGLAGGAYEQYF

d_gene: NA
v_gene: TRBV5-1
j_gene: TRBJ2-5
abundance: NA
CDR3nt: TGCGCCAGCAGCTCAGGGGCTATGGAGACCCAGTACTTC
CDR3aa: CASSSGAMETQYF

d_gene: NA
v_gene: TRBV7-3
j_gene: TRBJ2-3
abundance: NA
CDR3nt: TGTGCCAGCAGCTCCAGGACTACCACAGATACGCAGTATTTT
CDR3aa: CASSSRTTTDTQYF

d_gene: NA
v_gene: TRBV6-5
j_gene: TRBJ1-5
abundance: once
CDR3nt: TGTGCCAGCAGTTACGGGGGTGGGCAGCCCCAGCATTTT
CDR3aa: CASSYGGGQPQHF

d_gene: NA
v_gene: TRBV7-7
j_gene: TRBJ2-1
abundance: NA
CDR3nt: TGTGCCAGCAGCAGACTACGTTCCGAGCAGTTCTTC
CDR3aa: CASSRLRSEQFF

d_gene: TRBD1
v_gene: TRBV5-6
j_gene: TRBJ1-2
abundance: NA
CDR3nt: TGTGCCAGCAGCCTAGGGACAGGCTATCCCTATGGCTACACCTTC
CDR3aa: CASSLGTGYPYGYTF